This TCR beta chain emerged from a study of blood T cell repertoires in COVID-19. Germline CDR1 and CDR2: SNHLY and FYNNEI. V lost 8 bases to trimming and J lost 3 bases, with 17 bases between them. This CDR3 is built from 15 residues. The protocol was immunoSEQ multiplex PCR, while the TCRdb copy is restricted to in-frame clones and leaves out a portion. The sample holds roughly 150,000 clones, roughly 78% seen once. Sample: peripheral blood. The J gene is TRBJ2-4, the V gene TRBV2, with TRBD1 as a possible D gene (6 bases). The origin of this receptor is a human donor with acute or convalescent COVID-19. The donor label of this sample is uncertain. CDR3 in DNA: TGTGCCAGCCTATTCGGACAGTCAGACAAAAACATTCAGTACTTC. It is translated as CASLFGQSDKNIQYF. Together with reference TRBV2 and TRBJ2-4, the CDR3 gives the full variable domain: EPEVTQTPSHQVTQMGQEVILRCVPISNHLYFYWYRQILGQKVEFLVSFYNNEISEKSEIFDDQFSVERPDGSNFTLKIRSTKLEDSAMYFCASLFGQSDKNIQYFGAGTRLSVL.